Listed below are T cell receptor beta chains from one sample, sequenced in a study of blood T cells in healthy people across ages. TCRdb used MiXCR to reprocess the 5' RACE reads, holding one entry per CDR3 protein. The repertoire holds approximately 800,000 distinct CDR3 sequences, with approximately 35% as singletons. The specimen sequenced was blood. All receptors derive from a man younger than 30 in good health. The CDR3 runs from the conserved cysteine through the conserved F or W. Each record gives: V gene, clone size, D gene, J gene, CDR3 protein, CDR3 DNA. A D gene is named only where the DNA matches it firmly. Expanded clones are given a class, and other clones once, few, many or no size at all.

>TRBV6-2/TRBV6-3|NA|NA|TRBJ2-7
CASSYADRVYEQYF
TGTGCCAGCAGTTACGCGGACAGAGTCTACGAGCAGTACTTC
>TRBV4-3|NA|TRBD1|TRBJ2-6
CASSQDRHRGLSGANVLTF
TGCGCCAGCAGCCAAGATCGACACAGGGGGTTATCTGGGGCCAACGTCCTGACTTTC
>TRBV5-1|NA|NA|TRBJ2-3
CASSIGGSRGTDTQYF
TGCGCCAGCAGCATTGGAGGCTCGAGGGGCACAGATACGCAGTATTTT
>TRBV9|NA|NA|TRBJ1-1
CASSPQAGDTEAFF
TGTGCCAGCAGCCCCCAAGCAGGGGACACTGAAGCTTTCTTT
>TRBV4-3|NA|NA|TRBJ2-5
CASSQERTALGGEQYF
TGCGCCAGCAGCCAAGAAAGGACAGCGCTCGGGGGTGAGCAGTACTTC
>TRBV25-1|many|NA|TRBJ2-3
CASSVRGFHTDTQYF
TGTGCCAGCAGTGTTCGGGGGTTCCATACAGATACGCAGTATTTT
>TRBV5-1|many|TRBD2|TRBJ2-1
CASSSPAGLAYNEQFF
TGCGCCAGCAGCTCCCCCGCAGGACTAGCCTACAATGAGCAGTTCTTC
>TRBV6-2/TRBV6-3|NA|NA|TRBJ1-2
CASSYSTLRGGYTF
TGTGCCAGCAGTTACTCCACACTTAGAGGCGGCTACACCTTC
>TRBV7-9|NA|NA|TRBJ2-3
CASSELRAGADTQYF
TGTGCCAGCAGCGAACTTCGGGCGGGCGCAGATACGCAGTATTTT
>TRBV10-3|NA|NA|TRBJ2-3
CAISEGGTDTQYF
TGTGCCATCAGTGAAGGGGGGACAGATACGCAGTATTTT
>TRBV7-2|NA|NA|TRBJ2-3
CASSLEGTSIDTQYF
TGTGCCAGCAGCTTAGAGGGAACATCGATCGATACGCAGTATTTT
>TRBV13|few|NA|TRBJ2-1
CASSLGQGDTQETQFF
TGTGCCAGCAGCTTAGGGCAAGGGGACACCCAAGAGACCCAGTTCTTC
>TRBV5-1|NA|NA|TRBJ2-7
CASREGTRYEQYF
TGCGCCAGCAGAGAAGGGACCCGCTACGAGCAGTACTTC
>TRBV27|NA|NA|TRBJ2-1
CASSFGRASSYNEQFF
TGTGCCAGCAGTTTTGGGCGGGCGTCCTCCTACAATGAGCAGTTCTTC
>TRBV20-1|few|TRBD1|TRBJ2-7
CSAETGTDFTYEQYF
TGCAGTGCTGAAACCGGGACAGACTTTACCTACGAGCAGTACTTC
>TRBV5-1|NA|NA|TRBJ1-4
CASGPDGTDEKLFF
TGCGCCAGCGGCCCGGACGGAACAGATGAAAAACTGTTTTTT
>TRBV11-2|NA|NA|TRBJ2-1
CASSLDPPGLGVDEQFF
TGTGCCAGCAGCTTAGATCCACCGGGCTTAGGAGTGGATGAGCAGTTCTTC
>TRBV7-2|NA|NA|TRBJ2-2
CASSLAPSGGANTGELFF
TGTGCCAGCAGCTTAGCCCCGTCAGGAGGGGCGAACACCGGGGAGCTGTTTTTT
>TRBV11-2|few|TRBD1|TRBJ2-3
CASSLDWTGGRDTQYF
TGTGCCAGCAGCTTAGATTGGACAGGGGGCAGGGATACGCAGTATTTT
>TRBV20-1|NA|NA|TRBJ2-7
CSTGRAYEQYF
TGCAGTACCGGCAGGGCCTACGAGCAGTACTTC
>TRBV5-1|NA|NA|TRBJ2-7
CASSFFDSSYEQYF
TGCGCCAGCAGCTTCTTTGACAGCTCCTACGAGCAGTACTTC
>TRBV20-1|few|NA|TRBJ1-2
CSAISDNYGYTF
TGCAGTGCTATCAGCGATAACTATGGCTACACCTTC
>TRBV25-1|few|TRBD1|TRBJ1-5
CASEGQGYQPQHF
TGTGCCAGCGAGGGACAGGGGTATCAGCCCCAGCATTTT
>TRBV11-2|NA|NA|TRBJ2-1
CASSSPEQWSSYNEQFF
TGTGCCAGCAGCTCCCCGGAGCAGTGGAGCTCCTACAATGAGCAGTTCTTC
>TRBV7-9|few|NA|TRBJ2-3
CASSLGFGQDTQYF
TGTGCCAGCAGCTTAGGGTTCGGCCAAGATACGCAGTATTTT
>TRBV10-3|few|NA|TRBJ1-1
CAISESAGPSTEAFF
TGTGCCATCAGTGAGTCCGCAGGGCCAAGCACTGAAGCTTTCTTT
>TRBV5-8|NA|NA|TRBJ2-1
CASRRPGTRLLGEQFF
TGTGCCAGCAGGAGACCCGGGACTCGTCTGTTGGGTGAGCAGTTCTTC
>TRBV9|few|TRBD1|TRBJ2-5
CASSVAPGTDETQYF
TGTGCCAGCAGCGTAGCCCCCGGGACAGACGAGACCCAGTACTTC
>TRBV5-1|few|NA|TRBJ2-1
CASSLVQGIHEQFF
TGCGCCAGCAGCTTGGTACAGGGAATCCATGAGCAGTTCTTC
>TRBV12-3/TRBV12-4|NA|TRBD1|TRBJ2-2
CASSLGQGNVGELFF
TGTGCCAGCAGTCTCGGACAGGGGAATGTCGGGGAGCTGTTTTTT
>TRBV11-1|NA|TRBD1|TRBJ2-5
CASSLGQGAVETQYF
TGTGCCAGCAGCTTAGGTCAGGGGGCTGTGGAGACCCAGTACTTC
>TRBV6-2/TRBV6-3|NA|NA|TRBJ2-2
CASRRIRAGELFF
TGTGCCAGCAGGAGAATTCGGGCCGGGGAGCTGTTTTTT
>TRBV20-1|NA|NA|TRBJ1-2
CSASAGRAVYGHTF
TGCAGTGCTAGCGCCGGTCGGGCGGTCTATGGCCACACCTTC
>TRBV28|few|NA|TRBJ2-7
CASSVGPPYEQYF
TGTGCCAGCAGCGTCGGCCCCCCTTACGAGCAGTACTTC
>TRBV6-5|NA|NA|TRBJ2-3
CASSYSVAGVKDTRYF
TGTGCCAGCAGTTACTCTGTGGCAGGGGTTAAAGATACGCGGTATTTT
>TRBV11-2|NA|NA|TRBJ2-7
CASILSSWVQYF
TGTGCCAGCATCTTATCCTCGTGGGTCCAGTACTTC
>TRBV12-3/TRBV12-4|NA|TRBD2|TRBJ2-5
CANSSSSGGQETQYF
TGTGCCAACAGTTCGTCTAGCGGTGGCCAAGAGACCCAGTACTTC
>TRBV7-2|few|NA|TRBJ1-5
CASSSSGRQPQHF
TGTGCCAGCAGCTCCTCAGGGAGGCAGCCCCAGCATTTT
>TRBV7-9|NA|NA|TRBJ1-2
CASSLATSSYGYTF
TGTGCCAGCAGCTTAGCTACAAGCAGCTATGGCTACACCTTC
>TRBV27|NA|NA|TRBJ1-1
CASREGLSTEAFF
TGTGCCAGCAGAGAAGGGTTGAGCACTGAAGCCTTCTTT
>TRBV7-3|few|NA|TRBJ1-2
CASSLGMGLEGYTF
TGTGCCAGCAGCTTAGGGATGGGACTGGAAGGCTACACCTTC
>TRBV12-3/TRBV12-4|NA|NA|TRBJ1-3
CASSFHGRSSGNTIYF
TGTGCCAGCAGTTTTCATGGCAGGAGCTCTGGAAACACCATATATTTT
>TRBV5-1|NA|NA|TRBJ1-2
CASSPRPPGLDYGYTF
TGCGCCAGCAGCCCCCGGCCCCCAGGGTTGGACTATGGCTACACCTTC
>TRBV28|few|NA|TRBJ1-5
CASHPAGGDSNQPQHF
TGTGCCAGTCATCCGGCCGGGGGAGATAGCAATCAGCCCCAGCATTTT
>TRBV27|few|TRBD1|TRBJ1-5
CASSTGNSNQPQHF
TGTGCCAGCTCGACAGGGAATAGCAATCAGCCCCAGCATTTT
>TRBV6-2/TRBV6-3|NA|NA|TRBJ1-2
CASSYAGDAYGYTF
TGTGCCAGCAGTTACGCGGGGGATGCCTATGGCTACACCTTC
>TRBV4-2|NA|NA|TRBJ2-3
CASGQDLLPASTDTQYF
TGTGCCAGCGGCCAGGACTTGTTGCCCGCTAGCACAGATACGCAGTATTTT
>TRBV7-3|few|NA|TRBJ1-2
CASSPSVGGRESGYTF
TGTGCCAGCAGCCCCTCCGTGGGGGGGAGGGAAAGTGGCTACACCTTC
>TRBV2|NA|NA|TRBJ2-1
CASSAPSNSYEQFF
TGTGCCAGCAGTGCCCCCAGTAACTCCTACGAGCAGTTCTTC
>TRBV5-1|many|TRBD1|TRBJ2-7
CASSSGQGSYEQYF
TGTGCCAGCAGCTCGGGACAGGGGTCCTACGAGCAGTACTTC
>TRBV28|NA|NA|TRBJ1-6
CASSAPFEVSRDNSPLHF
TGTGCCAGCAGCGCCCCTTTTGAGGTTTCGAGGGATAATTCACCCCTCCACTTT
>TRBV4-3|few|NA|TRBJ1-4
CASSQDRTRGLGEKLFF
TGCGCCAGCAGCCAAGATAGGACGAGGGGTCTAGGTGAAAAACTGTTTTTT
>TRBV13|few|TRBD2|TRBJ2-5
CASSLDRSGGRETQYF
TGTGCCAGCAGCTTAGACCGAAGCGGGGGAAGAGAGACCCAGTACTTC
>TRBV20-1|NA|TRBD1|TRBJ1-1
CSASGQGWANTEAFF
TGCAGTGCTAGTGGACAGGGGTGGGCGAACACTGAAGCTTTCTTT